The clone carrying this T cell receptor (beta chain) showed up just a few times. Its matching antigen is unknown. This specimen belongs to a study of regulatory T cells in long-lasting Graves disease. The study, taken as a whole, reports: Relative to new patients (under 1,000), persistent patients exhibited greater sharing of public clonotypes (2,741). Under persistent disease, TRBV28, TRBJ1-2 and TRBJ2-5 were used preferentially.

Time point meaning: newly diagnosed GD, antithyroid drugs for less than 3 months. PBMC RNA was the source of the TCR library. Arm-PCR of CDR3 regions and iRepertoire HTBI primers were the basis on which TCR beta libraries were built. Each CDR3 protein gets one entry after TCRdb re-called the multiplex PCR reads with MiXCR. The sample contains 550,000 to 650,000 distinct CDR3 sequences, roughly 16% of which appear only once. The germline V gene encodes CDR1 SGHRS and CDR2 YFSETQ. The CDR3 consists of 13 residues. With V trimmed by 6 bases and J by 5 bases, 7 bases remained unmatched. This sample was also put to use in a study of T cells in Graves' hyperthyroidism and ophthalmopathy. From that study: In simple terms, a model built on 13 V-J features told ophthalmopathy apart from stable hyperthyroidism.

The clonotype comes from a young man with Graves disease. Sequenced material: peripheral blood mononuclear cells (PBMCs), taken at new diagnosis, from a patient treated with antithyroid drugs. The chain couples TRBV5-1 to TRBJ2-7, with 8 bases fitting TRBD1. CDR3 sequence: CASKDRDLDEQYF. CDR3 bases: TGCGCCAGCAAGGACAGGGACCTAGACGAGCAGTACTTC.